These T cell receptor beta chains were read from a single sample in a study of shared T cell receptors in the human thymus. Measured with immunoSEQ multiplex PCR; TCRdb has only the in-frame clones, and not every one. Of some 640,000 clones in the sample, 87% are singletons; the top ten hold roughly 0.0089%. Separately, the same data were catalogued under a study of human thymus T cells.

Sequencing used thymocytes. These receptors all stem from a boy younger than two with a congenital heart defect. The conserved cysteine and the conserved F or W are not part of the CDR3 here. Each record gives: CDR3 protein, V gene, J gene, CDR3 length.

cdr3_aa: ASRRGSEQF
v_call: TRBV2
j_call: TRBJ2-1
cdr3_length: 9

cdr3_aa: AVPGGATGYNSPLH
v_call: TRBV28
j_call: TRBJ1-6
cdr3_length: 14

cdr3_aa: ASNLQTRGSGNTIY
v_call: TRBV11-2
j_call: TRBJ1-3
cdr3_length: 14

cdr3_aa: ASSSLRRGRVDTQY
v_call: TRBV14
j_call: TRBJ2-3
cdr3_length: 14

cdr3_aa: ASSPQPGQDNEQF
v_call: TRBV27
j_call: TRBJ2-1
cdr3_length: 13

cdr3_aa: ASSRTNQPQH
v_call: TRBV7-8
j_call: TRBJ1-5
cdr3_length: 10

cdr3_aa: ASRDRGGSPQWAQH
v_call: TRBV19
j_call: TRBJ1-5
cdr3_length: 14

cdr3_aa: ATSRGRVAANEKLF
v_call: TRBV15
j_call: TRBJ1-4
cdr3_length: 14

cdr3_aa: AATGPFATNEKLF
v_call: TRBV6-1
j_call: TRBJ1-4
cdr3_length: 13

cdr3_aa: ASSLLDADFSTDTQY
v_call: TRBV7-2
j_call: TRBJ2-3
cdr3_length: 15

cdr3_aa: ASSSGTGYEQY
v_call: TRBV7-9
j_call: TRBJ2-7
cdr3_length: 11

cdr3_aa: AISESGVTFSYNEQF
v_call: TRBV10-3
j_call: TRBJ2-1
cdr3_length: 15

cdr3_aa: ASRWTGDTGELF
v_call: TRBV7-8
j_call: TRBJ2-2
cdr3_length: 12

cdr3_aa: ATSIPGPSRTGKVGNTIY
v_call: TRBV15
j_call: TRBJ1-3
cdr3_length: 18

cdr3_aa: ASSPSLVGAHSGANVLT
v_call: TRBV9
j_call: TRBJ2-6
cdr3_length: 17

cdr3_aa: ASSILLSSGSHEQY
v_call: TRBV19
j_call: TRBJ2-7
cdr3_length: 14

cdr3_aa: ASSHPSGGTNTQY
v_call: TRBV4-1
j_call: TRBJ2-3
cdr3_length: 13

cdr3_aa: ASSHRGARSGANVLT
v_call: TRBV4-3
j_call: TRBJ2-6
cdr3_length: 15

cdr3_aa: ASSRTYEQY
v_call: TRBV4-1
j_call: TRBJ2-7
cdr3_length: 9

cdr3_aa: ASSYSTNEKLF
v_call: TRBV6-5
j_call: TRBJ1-4
cdr3_length: 11

cdr3_aa: AWSRRGNYGYT
v_call: TRBV30
j_call: TRBJ1-2
cdr3_length: 11

cdr3_aa: ASSLWRAPSGNTIY
v_call: TRBV7-2
j_call: TRBJ1-3
cdr3_length: 14

cdr3_aa: ASSQRPGTSGGIPFFYEQY
v_call: TRBV27
j_call: TRBJ2-7
cdr3_length: 19

cdr3_aa: ATSRGGPYEQY
v_call: TRBV15
j_call: TRBJ2-7
cdr3_length: 11

cdr3_aa: ASSGRRTLNYEQY
v_call: TRBV10-2
j_call: TRBJ2-7
cdr3_length: 13

cdr3_aa: ASSLGSGTSGASYEQY
v_call: TRBV28
j_call: TRBJ2-7
cdr3_length: 16

cdr3_aa: SVPQPGLAGGEETQY
v_call: TRBV29-1
j_call: TRBJ2-5
cdr3_length: 15

cdr3_aa: ASSLTGTYEQY
v_call: TRBV7-9
j_call: TRBJ2-7
cdr3_length: 11